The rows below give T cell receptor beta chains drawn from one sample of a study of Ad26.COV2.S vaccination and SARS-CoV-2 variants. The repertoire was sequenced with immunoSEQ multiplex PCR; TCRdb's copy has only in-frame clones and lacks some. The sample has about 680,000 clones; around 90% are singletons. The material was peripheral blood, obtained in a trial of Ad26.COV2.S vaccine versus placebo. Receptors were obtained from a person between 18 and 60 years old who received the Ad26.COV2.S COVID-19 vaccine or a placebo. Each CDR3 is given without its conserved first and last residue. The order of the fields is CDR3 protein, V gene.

CDR3 protein: ASSQGIITGTGNTIY
V gene: TRBV3-1/TRBV3-2

CDR3 protein: ASSQAWTVGDEQY
V gene: TRBV3-1/TRBV3-2

CDR3 protein: ASSPSVARETQY
V gene: TRBV18

CDR3 protein: ASSLGTSSGANVLT
V gene: TRBV7-9

CDR3 protein: ASKWGGNTGELF
V gene: TRBV25-1

CDR3 protein: ASSWTGTGETQY
V gene: TRBV5-1

CDR3 protein: ASSEQSFYTGELF
V gene: TRBV2

CDR3 protein: ASSEGGFGTEAF
V gene: TRBV6-1

CDR3 protein: ASRRITATNEKLF
V gene: TRBV19

CDR3 protein: ASSIPSSSNYGYT
V gene: TRBV19

CDR3 protein: ASSPRTSGITYEQY
V gene: TRBV18